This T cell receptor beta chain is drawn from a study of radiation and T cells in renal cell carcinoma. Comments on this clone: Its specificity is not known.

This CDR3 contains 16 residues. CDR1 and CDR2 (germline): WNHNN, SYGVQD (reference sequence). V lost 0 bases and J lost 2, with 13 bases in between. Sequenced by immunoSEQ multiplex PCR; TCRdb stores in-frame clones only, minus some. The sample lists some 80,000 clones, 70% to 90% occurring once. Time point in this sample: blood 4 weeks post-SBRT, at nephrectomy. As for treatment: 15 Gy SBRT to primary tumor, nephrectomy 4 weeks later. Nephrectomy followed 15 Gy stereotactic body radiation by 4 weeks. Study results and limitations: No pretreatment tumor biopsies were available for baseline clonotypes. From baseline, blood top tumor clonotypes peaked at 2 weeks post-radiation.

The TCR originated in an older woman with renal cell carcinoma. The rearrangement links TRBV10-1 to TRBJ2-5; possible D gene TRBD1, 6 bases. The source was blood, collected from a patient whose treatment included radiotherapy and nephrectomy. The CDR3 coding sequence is TGCGCCAGCAGTGAGTCGAGGGACACCAAACAAGAGACCCAGTACTTC. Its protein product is CASSESRDTKQETQYF.